This T cell receptor (beta chain) was found in a study of identical twins. Findings of the study overall: Surplus twin overlap in beta out-of-frame sequences was less pronounced. Twin-shared out-of-frame alpha sequences were enriched for low generation probability.

A universal primer site was created by template switching, with the cDNA bearing unique molecular identifiers. TCRdb reprocessed the 5' RACE reads with MiXCR, giving one entry per CDR3 protein. The table has about 900,000 distinct CDR3 sequences, around an eighth seen once. This clonotype was counted many times. Its antigen is still unknown. This CDR3 has 14 residues. V lost 3 bases to trimming and J lost 3 bases, with 11 bases between them. Germline-derived CDR1 and CDR2 are MGHRA and YSYEKL. The sample was also reused in another study, on yellow fever vaccine responses in identical twins. That investigation notes: Twin vaccine T cell responses reportedly seemed partly convergent, partly personalized.

Material: PBMCs. The receptor was isolated from a woman aged 18-29 years in good health. The gene calls are TRBV4-1 and TRBJ1-1, with D tentatively TRBD1 (5 bases). CDR3 nucleotide sequence: TGCGCCAGCAGCCAGCGGACAAGGGACACTGAAGCTTTCTTT. Its translation is CASSQRTRDTEAFF.